This is a list of T cell receptor beta chains from one sample in a study of T cell changes during pregnancy in multiple sclerosis. Generated by immunoSEQ multiplex PCR, the TCRdb table keeps only in-frame clones and is missing some. The sample lists some 28,000 clones; more than 85% were seen once. This material consisted of CD4+ T cells from peripheral blood mononuclear cells, taken in the first trimester of pregnancy. The receptors come from a female donor in good health, enrolled as a control in a pregnancy study. Each CDR3 is given with its conserved first and last residue. Fields, in order: J gene, V gene, clone size, D gene, CDR3 DNA, CDR3 protein. A D gene is named only where the DNA matches it firmly. Part of the rows lack a size; the others show once, few, many or a class for expanded clones.

J gene: TRBJ1-2
V gene: TRBV7-2
clone size: once
D gene: .
CDR3 DNA: TGTGCCAGCAGCTTAGGGGCTCTAAACTATGGCTACACCTTC
CDR3 protein: CASSLGALNYGYTF

J gene: TRBJ1-1
V gene: TRBV7-3
clone size: .
D gene: TRBD1
CDR3 DNA: TGTGCCAGCAGCCTACAGACAGGGACCACTGAAGCTTTCTTT
CDR3 protein: CASSLQTGTTEAFF

J gene: TRBJ2-7
V gene: TRBV7-3
clone size: .
D gene: TRBD1
CDR3 DNA: TGTGCCAGCAGCCCCGCGGACAGGGATTACCACGAGCAGTACTTC
CDR3 protein: CASSPADRDYHEQYF

J gene: TRBJ2-2
V gene: TRBV30
clone size: .
D gene: TRBD2
CDR3 DNA: TGTGCCTGGAGTCTAGCGGGAAGCACCGGGGAGCTGTTTTTT
CDR3 protein: CAWSLAGSTGELFF

J gene: TRBJ1-5
V gene: TRBV9
clone size: .
D gene: .
CDR3 DNA: TGTGCCAGCAGCCTCGGGGATCAGCCCCAGCATTTT
CDR3 protein: CASSLGDQPQHF

J gene: TRBJ2-7
V gene: TRBV6-1
clone size: .
D gene: .
CDR3 DNA: TGTGCCAGCAGGGAAGGAGGGGGCTCCTACGAGCAGTACTTC
CDR3 protein: CASREGGGSYEQYF

J gene: TRBJ1-1
V gene: TRBV5-1
clone size: .
D gene: TRBD1
CDR3 DNA: TGCGCCAGCAGCTTGGTTGCAGGGGGCGACACTGAAGCTTTCTTT
CDR3 protein: CASSLVAGGDTEAFF

J gene: TRBJ1-1
V gene: TRBV9
clone size: .
D gene: .
CDR3 DNA: TGTGCCAGCAGCGTAGAACTCGGGGGTTCCGTCACTGAAGCTTTCTTT
CDR3 protein: CASSVELGGSVTEAFF

J gene: TRBJ2-1
V gene: TRBV7-8
clone size: .
D gene: TRBD2
CDR3 DNA: TGTGCCAGCAGCTCTGTTGGACTAGCACCGAGCTCCTACAATGAGCAGTTCTTC
CDR3 protein: CASSSVGLAPSSYNEQFF

J gene: TRBJ1-1
V gene: TRBV4-1
clone size: .
D gene: .
CDR3 DNA: TGCGCCAGCAGCCAAGATGGGCAGCCGAACACTGAAGCTTTCTTT
CDR3 protein: CASSQDGQPNTEAFF

J gene: TRBJ1-6
V gene: TRBV28
clone size: .
D gene: TRBD1
CDR3 DNA: TGTGCCAGCCTGGGGACAGCATATAATTCACCCCTCCACTTT
CDR3 protein: CASLGTAYNSPLHF

J gene: TRBJ1-2
V gene: TRBV11-2
clone size: .
D gene: .
CDR3 DNA: TGTGCCAGCAGCTCATTTACAGGGTATCTCGGCTATGGCTACACCTTC
CDR3 protein: CASSSFTGYLGYGYTF

J gene: TRBJ2-3
V gene: TRBV11-3
clone size: .
D gene: TRBD2
CDR3 DNA: TGTGCCAGCAGCCCGCGGGAGGTCACAGATACGCAGTATTTT
CDR3 protein: CASSPREVTDTQYF

J gene: TRBJ2-1
V gene: TRBV6-1
clone size: medium-sized
D gene: TRBD2
CDR3 DNA: TGTGCCAGCAGTGAGCTAGCGGGGGCACAAAATGAGCAGTTCTTC
CDR3 protein: CASSELAGAQNEQFF

J gene: TRBJ1-1
V gene: TRBV7-2
clone size: .
D gene: TRBD1
CDR3 DNA: TGTGCCAGCAGCTTTACGGACAGGGGTACTGAAGCTTTCTTT
CDR3 protein: CASSFTDRGTEAFF

J gene: TRBJ1-2
V gene: TRBV28
clone size: few
D gene: .
CDR3 DNA: TGTGCCAGCAGTTTACCCAGGGCATTGGCTTATGGCTACACCTTC
CDR3 protein: CASSLPRALAYGYTF

J gene: TRBJ2-1
V gene: TRBV27
clone size: .
D gene: TRBD2
CDR3 DNA: TGTGCCAGCAGTTCCGGCGGACTAGCGGGTGACAATGAGCAGTTCTTC
CDR3 protein: CASSSGGLAGDNEQFF

J gene: TRBJ2-3
V gene: TRBV4-2
clone size: .
D gene: TRBD2
CDR3 DNA: TGTGCCAGCAGCCAAGTTTGGGGACGGACTAGCGGTTTCACAGATACGCAGTATTTT
CDR3 protein: CASSQVWGRTSGFTDTQYF

J gene: TRBJ1-2
V gene: TRBV20-1
clone size: once
D gene: .
CDR3 DNA: TGCAGAGCCGGGGACTATGGCTACACCTTC
CDR3 protein: CRAGDYGYTF

J gene: TRBJ2-4
V gene: TRBV27
clone size: .
D gene: TRBD2
CDR3 DNA: TGTGCCAGCAGACCTAGCGGGGGGGCCAAAAACATTCAGTACTTC
CDR3 protein: CASRPSGGAKNIQYF

J gene: TRBJ2-3
V gene: TRBV27
clone size: .
D gene: .
CDR3 DNA: TGTGCCAGCAGGGCATTCACAGATACGCAGTATTTT
CDR3 protein: CASRAFTDTQYF

J gene: TRBJ2-3
V gene: TRBV28
clone size: .
D gene: .
CDR3 DNA: TGTGCCACCTGGGGCATAACAGATACGCAGTATTTT
CDR3 protein: CATWGITDTQYF

J gene: TRBJ1-1
V gene: TRBV6-5
clone size: .
D gene: TRBD1
CDR3 DNA: TGTGCCAGCAGCCCGGGACAGCCCCTGGGTACTGAAGCTTTCTTT
CDR3 protein: CASSPGQPLGTEAFF

J gene: TRBJ1-2
V gene: TRBV10-2
clone size: .
D gene: TRBD1
CDR3 DNA: TGCGCCAGCAGTATGACAGGGGTTTTACGGGGCTACACCTTC
CDR3 protein: CASSMTGVLRGYTF

J gene: TRBJ1-6
V gene: TRBV27
clone size: .
D gene: TRBD1
CDR3 DNA: TGTGCCAGCAGTCTCAGGGGGTTTAATTCACCCCTCCACTTT
CDR3 protein: CASSLRGFNSPLHF

J gene: TRBJ1-4
V gene: TRBV28
clone size: .
D gene: TRBD1
CDR3 DNA: TGTGCCAGTTGGGGACAGCTTAATGAAAAACTGTTTTTT
CDR3 protein: CASWGQLNEKLFF

J gene: TRBJ2-7
V gene: TRBV27
clone size: .
D gene: .
CDR3 DNA: TGTGCCAGCGCTACTATGCCCAACTCCGAGCAGTACTTC
CDR3 protein: CASATMPNSEQYF

J gene: TRBJ1-2
V gene: TRBV29-1
clone size: .
D gene: TRBD1
CDR3 DNA: TGCAGCGTTAGACAGGGGGCCGTCTATGGCTACACCTTC
CDR3 protein: CSVRQGAVYGYTF

J gene: TRBJ1-2
V gene: TRBV10-2
clone size: .
D gene: .
CDR3 DNA: TGCGCCAGCACCTTAGACAGCTTCAACTATGGCTACACCTTC
CDR3 protein: CASTLDSFNYGYTF

J gene: TRBJ1-4
V gene: TRBV5-5
clone size: .
D gene: TRBD1
CDR3 DNA: TGTGCCAGCAGCCAGACGGGACAGGGGATAGTAAAACTGTTTTTT
CDR3 protein: CASSQTGQGIVKLFF

J gene: TRBJ2-7
V gene: TRBV6-1
clone size: .
D gene: TRBD2
CDR3 DNA: TGTGCCAGCAGTGAACGCCGGGGGGGTTTTTTGTACGAGCAGTACTTC
CDR3 protein: CASSERRGGFLYEQYF

J gene: TRBJ2-6
V gene: TRBV5-1
clone size: once
D gene: TRBD2
CDR3 DNA: TGCGCCAGCAGCCAACTAGCGGGGGGCTTAACTGGGGCCAACGTCCTGACTTTC
CDR3 protein: CASSQLAGGLTGANVLTF

J gene: TRBJ1-3
V gene: TRBV11-2
clone size: medium-sized
D gene: .
CDR3 DNA: TGTGCCAGCAGCTTAGCTTCAGGGCGCTCTGGAAACACCATATATTTT
CDR3 protein: CASSLASGRSGNTIYF

J gene: TRBJ2-1
V gene: TRBV27
clone size: once
D gene: TRBD2
CDR3 DNA: TGTGCCAGCAGGACTAGCGGGGGCAATGAGCAGTTCTTC
CDR3 protein: CASRTSGGNEQFF

J gene: TRBJ2-7
V gene: TRBV5-4
clone size: .
D gene: .
CDR3 DNA: TGTGCCAGCGGGGAGTACTACGAGCAGTACTTC
CDR3 protein: CASGEYYEQYF

J gene: TRBJ1-5
V gene: TRBV7-3
clone size: .
D gene: .
CDR3 DNA: TGTGCCAGCAGCTTAATGGGCCCCTATAGCAATCAGCCCCAGCATTTT
CDR3 protein: CASSLMGPYSNQPQHF

J gene: TRBJ2-7
V gene: TRBV10-3
clone size: .
D gene: TRBD2
CDR3 DNA: TGTGCCATCAGTGAGTATTCGGCTAGCGGGGCCCTCGAGCAGTACTTC
CDR3 protein: CAISEYSASGALEQYF

J gene: TRBJ2-1
V gene: TRBV5-1
clone size: .
D gene: .
CDR3 DNA: TGCGCCAGCAGCTTTGGGGAGTCCACGAGAATAGAGCAGTTCTTC
CDR3 protein: CASSFGESTRIEQFF

J gene: TRBJ1-1
V gene: TRBV25-1
clone size: few
D gene: .
CDR3 DNA: TGTGCCAGCAGTGGGACAGCGAACACTGAAGCTTTCTTT
CDR3 protein: CASSGTANTEAFF